This T cell receptor beta chain was found in a study of shared clonotypes between healthy human individuals. Assay used: immunoSEQ multiplex PCR; TCRdb lists only in-frame clones, some missing. The profile shows more than 2,000,000 clones, approximately 95% of them singletons. The CDR3 is 16 residues long. V was trimmed by 0 bases and J by 3 bases, leaving 12 bases between them. Germline V gene sequence: CDR1 ENHRY, CDR2 SYGVKD. V and J are TRBV10-3 and TRBJ2-1; TRBD2 might be the D (5 bases). This TCR derives from a man aged 18 to 35 in good health. Some clones in this sample may be carry-over from other donors' samples. Input material: naive CD4+ T cells from PBMCs. Subset reported: CD45RA+ positively selected. CDR3 residues: CAISESAVQSYNEQFF. The CDR3, as DNA: TGTGCCATCAGTGAGTCAGCGGTCCAGAGCTACAATGAGCAGTTCTTC.